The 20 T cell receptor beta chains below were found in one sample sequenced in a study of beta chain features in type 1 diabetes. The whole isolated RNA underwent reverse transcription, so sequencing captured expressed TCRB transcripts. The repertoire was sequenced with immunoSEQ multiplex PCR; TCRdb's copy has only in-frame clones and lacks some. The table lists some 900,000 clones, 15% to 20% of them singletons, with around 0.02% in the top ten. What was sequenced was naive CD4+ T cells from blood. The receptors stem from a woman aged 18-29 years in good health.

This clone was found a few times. CDR3 sequence reads: CSVAPLVELAGDGGEQFF. The CDR3 DNA reads as TGCAGCGTTGCACCACTGGTCGAACTAGCGGGAGACGGCGGTGAGCAGTTCTTC. The chain recombines TRBV29-1 with TRBJ2-1; 11 positions agree with TRBD2. V lost 4 bases, J lost 9 bases, and 20 bases stayed unmatched. Germline CDR1 reads SQVTM; CDR2 reads ANQGSEA. The length of the CDR3 is 18 residues.

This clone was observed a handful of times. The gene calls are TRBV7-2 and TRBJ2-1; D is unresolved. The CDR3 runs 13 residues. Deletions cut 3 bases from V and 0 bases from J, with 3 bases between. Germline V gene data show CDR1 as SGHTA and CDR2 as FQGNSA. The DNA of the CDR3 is TGTGCCAGCAGCTTGATCTCCTACAATGAGCAGTTCTTC. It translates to CASSLISYNEQFF.

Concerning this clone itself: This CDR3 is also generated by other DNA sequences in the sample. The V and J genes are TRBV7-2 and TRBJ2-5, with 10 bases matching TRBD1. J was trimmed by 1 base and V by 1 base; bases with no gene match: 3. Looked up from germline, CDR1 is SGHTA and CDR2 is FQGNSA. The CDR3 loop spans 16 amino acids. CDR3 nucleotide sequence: TGTGCCAGCAGCTTAGATGACAGGGGGCTCCAAGAGACCCAGTACTTC. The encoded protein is CASSLDDRGLQETQYF. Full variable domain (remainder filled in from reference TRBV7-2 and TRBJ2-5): GAGVSQSPSNKVTEKGKDVELRCDPISGHTALYWYRQSLGQGLEFLIYFQGNSAPDKSGLPSDRFSAERTGGSVSTLTIQRTQQEDSAVYLCASSLDDRGLQETQYFGPGTRLLVL.

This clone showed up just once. This CDR3 is CASSRGLADEQYF. In DNA, the CDR3 is TGTGCCAGCAGCAGGGGGCTAGCCGACGAGCAGTACTTC. This sequence joins TRBV5-4 and TRBJ2-7, with 7 bases identical to TRBD1. The CDR3 sequence is 13 residues long. Germline V CDR1 and CDR2: SGHNT, YYREEE (reference sequence). V was pared by 4 bases and J by 5 bases, with 6 bases of the junction left unmatched.

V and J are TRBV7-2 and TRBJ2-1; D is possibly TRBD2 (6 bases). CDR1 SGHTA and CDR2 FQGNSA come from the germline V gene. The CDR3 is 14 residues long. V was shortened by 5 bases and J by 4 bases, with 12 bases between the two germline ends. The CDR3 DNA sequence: TGTGCCAGCAGCCTCAGCGGGCCATACAATGAGCAGTTCTTC. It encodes CASSLSGPYNEQFF.

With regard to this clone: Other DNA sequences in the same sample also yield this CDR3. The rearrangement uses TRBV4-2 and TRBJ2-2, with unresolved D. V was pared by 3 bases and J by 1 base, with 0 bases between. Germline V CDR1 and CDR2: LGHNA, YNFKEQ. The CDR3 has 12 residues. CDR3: CASSQNTGELFF. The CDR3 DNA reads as TGTGCCAGCAGCCAGAACACCGGGGAGCTGTTTTTT.

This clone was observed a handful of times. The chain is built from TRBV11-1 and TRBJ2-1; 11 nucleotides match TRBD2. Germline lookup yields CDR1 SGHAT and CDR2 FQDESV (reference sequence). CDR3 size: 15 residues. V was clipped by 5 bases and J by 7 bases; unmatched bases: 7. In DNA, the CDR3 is TGTGCCAGCAGCCTACTAGCGGGAGCCCCTAATGAGCAGTTCTTC. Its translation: CASSLLAGAPNEQFF.

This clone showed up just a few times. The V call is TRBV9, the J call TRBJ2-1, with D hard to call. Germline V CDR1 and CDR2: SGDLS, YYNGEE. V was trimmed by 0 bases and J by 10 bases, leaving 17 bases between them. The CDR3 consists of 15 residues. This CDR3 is CASSVAPTQVLEQFF. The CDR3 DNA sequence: TGTGCCAGCAGCGTAGCCCCTACCCAGGTATTAGAGCAGTTCTTC.

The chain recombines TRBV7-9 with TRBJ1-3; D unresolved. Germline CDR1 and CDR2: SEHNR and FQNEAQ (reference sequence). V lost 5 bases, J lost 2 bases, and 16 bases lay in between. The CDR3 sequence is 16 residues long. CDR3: CASSPKDGVPGNTIYF. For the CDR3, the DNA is TGTGCCAGCAGCCCGAAGGACGGAGTACCTGGAAACACCATATATTTT.

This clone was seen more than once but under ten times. This CDR3 reads CASSIPGENIQYF. In DNA, the CDR3 is TGTGCCAGTAGTATACCAGGGGAAAACATTCAGTACTTC. J is TRBJ2-4 and V is TRBV19; D perhaps matches TRBD1 (6 bases). Trimming took off 2 bases at V and 5 bases at J, with 7 bases between the two ends. The germline CDR1 and CDR2 sequences are LNHDA and SQIVND (reference sequence). The CDR3 loop spans 13 amino acids.

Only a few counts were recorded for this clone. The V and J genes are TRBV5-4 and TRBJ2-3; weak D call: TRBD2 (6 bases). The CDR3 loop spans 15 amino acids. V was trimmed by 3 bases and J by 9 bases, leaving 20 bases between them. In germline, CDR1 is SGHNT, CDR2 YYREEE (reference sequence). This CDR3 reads CASSSEGGTRSTQYF. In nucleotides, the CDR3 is TGTGCCAGCAGCTCGGAGGGCGGGACCCGCAGCACGCAGTATTTT.

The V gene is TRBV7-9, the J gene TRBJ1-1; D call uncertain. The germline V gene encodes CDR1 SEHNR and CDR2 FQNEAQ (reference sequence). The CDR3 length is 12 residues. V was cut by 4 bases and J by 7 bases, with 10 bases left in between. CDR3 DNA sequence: TGTGCCAGCAGCTCCCGGTGGGGTGAAGCTTTCTTT. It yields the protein CASSSRWGEAFF. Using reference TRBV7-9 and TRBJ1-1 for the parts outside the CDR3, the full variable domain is DTGVSQNPRHKITKRGQNVTFRCDPISEHNRLYWYRQTLGQGPEFLTYFQNEAQLEKSRLLSDRFSAERPKGSFSTLEIQRTEQGDSAMYLCASSSRWGEAFFGQGTRLTVV.

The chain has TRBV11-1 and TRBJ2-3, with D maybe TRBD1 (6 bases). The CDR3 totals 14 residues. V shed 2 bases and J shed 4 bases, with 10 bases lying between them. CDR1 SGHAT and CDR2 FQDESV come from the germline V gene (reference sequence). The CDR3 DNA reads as TGTGCCAGCAGCTTAAGGCCAGGGGCAGATACGCAGTATTTT. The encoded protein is CASSLRPGADTQYF.

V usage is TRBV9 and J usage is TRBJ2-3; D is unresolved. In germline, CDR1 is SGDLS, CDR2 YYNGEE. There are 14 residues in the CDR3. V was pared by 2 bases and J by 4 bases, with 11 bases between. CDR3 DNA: TGTGCCAGCAGCGTTGGCATTTTGGCAGATACGCAGTATTTT. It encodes CASSVGILADTQYF.

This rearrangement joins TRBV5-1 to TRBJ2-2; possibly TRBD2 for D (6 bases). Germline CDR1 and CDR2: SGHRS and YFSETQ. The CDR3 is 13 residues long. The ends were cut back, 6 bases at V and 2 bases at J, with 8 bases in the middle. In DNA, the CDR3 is TGCGCCAGCACCGGGAGTAACACCGGGGAGCTGTTTTTT. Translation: CASTGSNTGELFF.

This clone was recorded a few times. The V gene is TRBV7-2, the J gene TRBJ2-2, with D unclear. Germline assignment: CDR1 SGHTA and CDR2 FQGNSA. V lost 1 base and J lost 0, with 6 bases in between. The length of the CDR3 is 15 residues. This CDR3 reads CASSLVYANTGELFF. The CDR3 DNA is TGTGCCAGCAGCTTAGTATACGCGAACACCGGGGAGCTGTTTTTT.

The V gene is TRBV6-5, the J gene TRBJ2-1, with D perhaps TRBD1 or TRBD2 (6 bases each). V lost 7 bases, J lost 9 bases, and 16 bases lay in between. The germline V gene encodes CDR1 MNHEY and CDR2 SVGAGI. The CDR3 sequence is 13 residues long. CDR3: CASITGRTGEQFF. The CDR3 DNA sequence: TGTGCCAGCATCACAGGGAGGACCGGTGAGCAGTTCTTC.

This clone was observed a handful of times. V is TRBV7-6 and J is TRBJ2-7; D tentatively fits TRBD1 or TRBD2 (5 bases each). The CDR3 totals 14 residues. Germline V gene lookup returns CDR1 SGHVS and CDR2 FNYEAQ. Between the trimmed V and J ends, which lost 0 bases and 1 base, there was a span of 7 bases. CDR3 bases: TGTGCCAGCAGCTTAGCGGGGGAGTCCTACGAGCAGTACTTC. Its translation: CASSLAGESYEQYF.

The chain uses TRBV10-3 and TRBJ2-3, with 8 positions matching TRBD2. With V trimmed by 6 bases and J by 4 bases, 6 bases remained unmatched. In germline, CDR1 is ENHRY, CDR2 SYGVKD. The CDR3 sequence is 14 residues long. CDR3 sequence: CAISGTSVADTQYF. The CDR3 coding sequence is TGTGCCATCAGCGGGACTAGTGTGGCAGATACGCAGTATTTT.

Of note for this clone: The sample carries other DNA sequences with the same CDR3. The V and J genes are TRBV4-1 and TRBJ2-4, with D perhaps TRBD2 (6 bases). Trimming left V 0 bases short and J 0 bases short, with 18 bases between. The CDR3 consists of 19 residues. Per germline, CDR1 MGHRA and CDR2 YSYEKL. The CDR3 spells CASSQEWRDGPLAKNIQYF. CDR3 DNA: TGCGCCAGCAGCCAAGAATGGCGGGACGGCCCCTTAGCCAAAAACATTCAGTACTTC.